This TCR beta chain was documented in a study of T cell responses to AZD1222 COVID-19 vaccine. Broader study findings: Compared with day 0, the breadth and depth of the Spike-specific TCR repertoire rose significantly after two doses of AZD1222. Baseline seropositivity occurred in only a handful of AZD1222 recipients.

Germline V gene data show CDR1 as SGHTA and CDR2 as FQGTGA. The germline V and J ends were trimmed by 1 base and 4 bases, with 13 bases remaining between them. This CDR3 has 16 residues. To note about this clone: The antigen is unknown.

Doses given second, at about 4 or about 12 weeks, were pooled. Sequencing used immunoSEQ multiplex PCR; TCRdb keeps in-frame clones, though not all of them. The sample contains approximately 120,000 clones, 89% of which appear only once. The rearrangement joins TRBV7-3 to TRBJ2-2, with a tentative D call TRBD1 (6 bases). The source is an adult who received the AZD1222 COVID-19 vaccine. The sequencing used peripheral blood, collected 28 days after the second AZD1222 dose. As DNA, the CDR3 is TGTGCCAGCAGCTTAAGCCTCGGACAGAGCACCGGGGAGCTGTTTTTT. It is translated as CASSLSLGQSTGELFF.